The clone carrying this TCR beta chain was counted a single time. As yet, its antigen is unknown. Time point: week 5, during vaccination. Every vaccine dose comprised 300 ug of mutant IDH1 20-mer peptide plus topical imiquimod. This record belongs to a study of a mutant IDH1 vaccine in newly diagnosed glioma. Study-wide background: Radiotherapy alone preceded vaccination by 4-6 weeks; alternatively, vaccination started with temozolomide cycles.

Assay used: immunoSEQ multiplex PCR; TCRdb lists only in-frame clones, some missing. Of approximately 60,000 clones in the sample, 65% to 90% were seen once. This clonotype was sampled from a woman aged 18 to 35 with glioma. Some clones in this sample may be carry-over from other donors' samples. Specimen: PBMCs, collected from a glioma patient whose treatment included an IDH1 peptide vaccine.

Here the CDR3 reads CASSFDNSNQPQHF. In DNA, the CDR3 is TGTGCCAGCAGCTTTGACAATAGCAATCAGCCCCAGCATTTT. The J gene is TRBJ1-5, the V gene TRBV5-5; no reliable D call. Germline CDR1 reads SGHKS; CDR2 reads YYEKEE (reference sequence). The CDR3 spans 14 residues. The ends were cut back, 2 bases at V and 0 bases at J, with 6 bases in the middle. The entire variable domain, with the rest obtained from reference TRBV5-5 and TRBJ1-5, is as follows: DAGVTQSPTHLIKTRGQQVTLRCSPISGHKSVSWYQQVLGQGPQFIFQYYEKEERGRGNFPDRFSARQFPNYSSELNVNALLLGDSALYLCASSFDNSNQPQHFGDGTRLSIL.